A selection of T cell receptor beta chains follows, all from one sample in a study of shared clonotypes between healthy human individuals. Here immunoSEQ multiplex PCR was the method, and the copy in TCRdb shows in-frame clones only, minus some. The table records some 2.1 million clones, 85% to 95% of them present only once. Input material: naive CD8+ T cells from PBMCs. The receptors were gathered from a man between 18 and 29 years old in good health. Some clones in this sample may be carry-over from other donors' samples. The CDR3 runs from the conserved cysteine through the conserved F or W. The D gene is left open where the match is weak. For some rows the clone size is stated as once, few or many, or as a class when expanded; others skip it.

abundance: .
v_gene: TRBV25-1
j_gene: TRBJ2-1
d_gene: .
CDR3nt: TGTGCCAGCAGAAGCCCGGGAACTGAGCAGTTCTTC
CDR3aa: CASRSPGTEQFF

abundance: .
v_gene: TRBV30
j_gene: TRBJ1-6
d_gene: .
CDR3nt: TGTGCCTCGGACACCGAATATAATTCACCCCTCCACTTT
CDR3aa: CASDTEYNSPLHF

abundance: .
v_gene: TRBV27
j_gene: TRBJ2-1
d_gene: TRBD2
CDR3nt: TGTGCCAGCAGTTTGGTTAGCGGGGCCTACAATGAGCAGTTCTTC
CDR3aa: CASSLVSGAYNEQFF

abundance: .
v_gene: TRBV27
j_gene: TRBJ2-1
d_gene: .
CDR3nt: TGTGCCAGCAGGGCCGGGTGGAGCTCCTACAATGAGCAGTTCTTC
CDR3aa: CASRAGWSSYNEQFF

abundance: .
v_gene: TRBV29-1
j_gene: TRBJ2-7
d_gene: .
CDR3nt: TGCAGCGTGGTTTCGACGGGTGGATGGCAGTACTTC
CDR3aa: CSVVSTGGWQYF

abundance: .
v_gene: TRBV27
j_gene: TRBJ2-3
d_gene: TRBD2
CDR3nt: TGTGCCAGCAATCTACTAGCGGGAGGGAGCACAGATACGCAGTATTTT
CDR3aa: CASNLLAGGSTDTQYF

abundance: .
v_gene: TRBV2
j_gene: TRBJ1-4
d_gene: .
CDR3nt: TGTGCCAGCAGAGAACGGGAAAAACTGTTTTTT
CDR3aa: CASREREKLFF

abundance: .
v_gene: TRBV28
j_gene: TRBJ2-2
d_gene: .
CDR3nt: TGTGCCAGCAGTTTATTCCCTAGTGGGACCGGGGAGCTGTTTTTT
CDR3aa: CASSLFPSGTGELFF

abundance: .
v_gene: TRBV5-4
j_gene: TRBJ2-1
d_gene: .
CDR3nt: TGTGCCAGCAGCTTGTCCTTTTCGGGCAACAATGAGCAGTTCTTC
CDR3aa: CASSLSFSGNNEQFF

abundance: once
v_gene: TRBV7-9
j_gene: TRBJ2-7
d_gene: .
CDR3nt: TGTGCCAGCAGCATTATAGCAGCAGTTCCCTACGAGCAGTACTTC
CDR3aa: CASSIIAAVPYEQYF

abundance: .
v_gene: TRBV27
j_gene: TRBJ2-3
d_gene: .
CDR3nt: TGTGCCAGCAGTTTATCGTGGGGAGGGGGGACAGATACGCAGTATTTT
CDR3aa: CASSLSWGGGTDTQYF

abundance: .
v_gene: TRBV19
j_gene: TRBJ1-2
d_gene: .
CDR3nt: TGTGCCAGCTACTCCGGGTCGGTTGGTTTCGAGGGCTACACCTTC
CDR3aa: CASYSGSVGFEGYTF

abundance: .
v_gene: TRBV6-1
j_gene: TRBJ1-4
d_gene: .
CDR3nt: TGTGCCACTTCTGAAAAACTGTTTTTT
CDR3aa: CATSEKLFF

abundance: .
v_gene: TRBV19
j_gene: TRBJ2-5
d_gene: TRBD2
CDR3nt: TGTGCCAGTAGTATGTATTCGGGAGGACAACAAGAGACCCAGTACTTC
CDR3aa: CASSMYSGGQQETQYF

abundance: .
v_gene: TRBV5-6
j_gene: TRBJ2-1
d_gene: TRBD2
CDR3nt: TGTGCCAGCAGCCACGCACTAGCGGGTACGATCTACAATGAGCAGTTCTTC
CDR3aa: CASSHALAGTIYNEQFF

abundance: .
v_gene: TRBV23-1
j_gene: TRBJ2-5
d_gene: .
CDR3nt: TGCGCCGGCATCCTAGCGCAGACCCAGTACTTC
CDR3aa: CAGILAQTQYF

abundance: .
v_gene: TRBV4-1
j_gene: TRBJ1-1
d_gene: .
CDR3nt: TGCGCCAGCAGCCAAGAAGGGCAGGGAAGGACTGAAGCTTTCTTT
CDR3aa: CASSQEGQGRTEAFF

abundance: .
v_gene: TRBV28
j_gene: TRBJ1-2
d_gene: TRBD1
CDR3nt: TGTGCCAGCAGTTTTACCGGGACAGAACTGACTGGCTATGGCTACACCTTC
CDR3aa: CASSFTGTELTGYGYTF

abundance: .
v_gene: TRBV9
j_gene: TRBJ1-5
d_gene: .
CDR3nt: TGTGCCAGCAGCGTAGGGCAGTGGCAGCCCCAGCATTTT
CDR3aa: CASSVGQWQPQHF

abundance: once
v_gene: TRBV11-2
j_gene: TRBJ1-1
d_gene: .
CDR3nt: TGTGCCAGCAGCACCCGGGCCAGGACAAATAACACTGAAGCTTTCTTT
CDR3aa: CASSTRARTNNTEAFF

abundance: few
v_gene: TRBV28
j_gene: TRBJ1-1
d_gene: .
CDR3nt: TGTGCCAGCAGTACCTCGGGAGGTGAAGCTTTCTTT
CDR3aa: CASSTSGGEAFF

abundance: .
v_gene: TRBV15
j_gene: TRBJ1-5
d_gene: .
CDR3nt: TGTGCCACCAGTCCCCCAGGGAGGCAGCCCCAGCATTTT
CDR3aa: CATSPPGRQPQHF

abundance: .
v_gene: TRBV11-2
j_gene: TRBJ1-4
d_gene: .
CDR3nt: TGTGCCAGCAGCTTAGGGACCTCGGGACTGTTTTTT
CDR3aa: CASSLGTSGLFF

abundance: .
v_gene: TRBV9
j_gene: TRBJ2-2
d_gene: TRBD2
CDR3nt: TGTGCCAGCAGCTCAAGCGGGGCCGGGGAGCTGTTTTTT
CDR3aa: CASSSSGAGELFF

abundance: .
v_gene: TRBV7-9
j_gene: TRBJ2-6
d_gene: TRBD1
CDR3nt: TGTGCCACCAAACCCGGGGACAGGGCCTTAAGCTCTGGGGCCAACGTCCTGACTTTC
CDR3aa: CATKPGDRALSSGANVLTF